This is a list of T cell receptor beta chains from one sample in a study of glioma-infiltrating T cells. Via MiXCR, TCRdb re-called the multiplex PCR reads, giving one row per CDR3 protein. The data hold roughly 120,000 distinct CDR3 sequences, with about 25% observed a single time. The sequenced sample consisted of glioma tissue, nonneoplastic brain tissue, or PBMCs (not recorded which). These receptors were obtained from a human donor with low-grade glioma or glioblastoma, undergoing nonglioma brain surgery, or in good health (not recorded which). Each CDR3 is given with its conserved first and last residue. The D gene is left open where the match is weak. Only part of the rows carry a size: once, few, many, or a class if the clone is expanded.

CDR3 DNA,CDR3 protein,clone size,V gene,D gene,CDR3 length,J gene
TGTGCCAGCAGTTCCTGGGGGGGGACAGCCTCCGAGCAGTACTTC,CASSSWGGTASEQYF,few,TRBV7-9,.,15,TRBJ2-7
TGCGCCAGCAGATCCGGTCCAGGATCTTTCTTT,CASRSGPGSFF,.,TRBV6-2/TRBV6-3,.,11,TRBJ1-1
TGCAGTGCTAGAGATCTCAGGAATCATCAGCCCCAGCATTTT,CSARDLRNHQPQHF,many,TRBV20-1,.,14,TRBJ1-5
TGTGCCAGCTCGCTCCCGGGACAGGGTCGATATGAAGCTTTCTTT,CASSLPGQGRYEAFF,many,TRBV18,TRBD1,15,TRBJ1-1
TGTGCCAGCAGCCAATTCACCAACAATCAGCCCCAGCATTTT,CASSQFTNNQPQHF,many,TRBV3-1,.,14,TRBJ1-5
TGTGCCAGCAGCGCTCGTTTAGGGGTCACCGGGGAGCTGTTTTTT,CASSARLGVTGELFF,.,TRBV7-8,.,15,TRBJ2-2
TGCAGTGCTACACAACCGGGGTTATCCTACGAGCAGTACTTC,CSATQPGLSYEQYF,once,TRBV20-1,.,14,TRBJ2-7
TGTGCCAGCAGCCTCAGAGTCGCGGATACGCAGTATTTT,CASSLRVADTQYF,many,TRBV7-2,.,13,TRBJ2-3
TGTGCCAGCAGCCAGGGGAACTATGGCTACACCTTC,CASSQGNYGYTF,.,TRBV6-4,.,12,TRBJ1-2
TGCGCCAGCAGCTCGGGAACCCCTATGGCAAACTATGGCTACACCTTC,CASSSGTPMANYGYTF,many,TRBV5-1,.,16,TRBJ1-2
TGTGCCAGCAAGACGGGGCTAGCGGGGGTCAGCTCCTACAATGAGCAGTTCTTC,CASKTGLAGVSSYNEQFF,many,TRBV6-2/TRBV6-3,TRBD2,18,TRBJ2-1
TGCGCCAGCAGCTTTCAACCGACCTCTGGGGCCAACGTCCTGACTTTC,CASSFQPTSGANVLTF,many,TRBV5-1,.,16,TRBJ2-6
TGTGCCAGTAGTACCTACGCCACTAGCGGAGCTTCCTACGAGCAGTACTTC,CASSTYATSGASYEQYF,few,TRBV19,TRBD2,17,TRBJ2-7